What follows are 18 T cell receptor beta chains derived from one specimen sequenced in a study of early T cells in non-severe SARS-CoV-2 infection (dated by TCRdb to the early 2020s). Libraries came from 5' RACE. Sequencing took place on a NextSeq 500. TCRdb took the public reads, trimmed them with fastp at Q25, ran MiXCR for clone calling and kept in-frame beta chains. Each entry merges the rows of one CDR3 protein and shows their most common DNA and genes. Here the sample has under 70,000 distinct CDR3 sequences; over 4% occur a single time. 4.9% of the sample lies in the top ten. What was sequenced was whole blood. The receptors derive from an adult who was a healthcare worker with PCR-confirmed SARS-CoV-2 infection or an uninfected control (not recorded which).

This clonotype was detected ten times or more. The CDR3 DNA follows: TGTGCCAGCAAGGGCTTGGGTAGCACAGATACGCAGTATTTT. It yields the protein CASKGLGSTDTQYF. This chain joins TRBV28 and TRBJ2-3; D unresolved. Germline loops: CDR1 MDHEN, CDR2 SYDVKM. This CDR3 comprises 14 residues. V lost 7 bases to trimming and J lost 0 bases, with 11 bases between them.

This chain uses TRBV10-1 with TRBJ2-3, with 8 bases identical to TRBD1. V lost 3 bases and J lost 6; bases outside the gene matches: 8. CDR1 is WNHNN, CDR2 SYGVQD, per germline (reference sequence). The CDR3 contains 15 residues. The CDR3 spells CASSDVRGREDTQYF. CDR3 nucleotide sequence: TGCGCCAGCAGTGATGTCAGGGGGCGCGAGGATACGCAGTATTTT.

The gene calls are TRBV6-5 and TRBJ2-4, with D perhaps given as TRBD1 or TRBD2 (6 bases each). Trimming shortened V by 6 bases and J by 6 bases, and 18 bases separated the two germline ends. The CDR3 contains 15 residues. Looked up from germline, CDR1 is MNHEY and CDR2 is SVGAGI. The CDR3 coding sequence is TGTGCCAGCAGCCACCCCGGCAGGGGAGGAAACATTCAGTACTTC. Protein product: CASSHPGRGGNIQYF.

The V and J genes are TRBV6-1 and TRBJ2-7, with TRBD1 matching 9 bases. V was pared by 1 base and J by 2 bases, with 9 bases of the junction left unmatched. CDR1 is MNHNS and CDR2 is SASEGT in the germline V gene. The length of the CDR3 is 17 residues. CDR3 loop: CASSEGLGQGPTYEQYF. The CDR3 DNA sequence: TGTGCCAGCAGTGAAGGTCTGGGACAGGGTCCGACCTACGAGCAGTACTTC.

This clonotype was seen a handful of times. The V gene is TRBV6-2 or TRBV6-3, the J gene TRBJ1-1; D possibly corresponds to TRBD1 (6 bases). CDR1 and CDR2 from the germline V gene are MNHEY and SVGEGT. With 6 bases removed from V and 10 bases from J, the gap between germline ends came to 15 bases. The CDR3 extends over 12 amino acids. CDR3: CASSATGPGAFF. CDR3 in DNA: TGTGCCAGCAGCGCCACAGGGCCGGGAGCTTTCTTT.

CDR3 coding DNA: TGTGCCAGCAGGGACTCTGGAAACACCATATATTTT. Protein product: CASRDSGNTIYF. The chain has TRBV3-1 and TRBJ1-3; D not resolved. Germline CDR1 is LGHDT and CDR2 is YNNKEL (reference sequence). Deletions cut 6 bases from V and 0 bases from J, with 3 bases between. The CDR3 runs to 12 residues.

The sample holds many counts of this clonotype. The chain is built from TRBV2 and TRBJ2-1; D unresolved. V was clipped by 7 bases and J by 6 bases, with 13 bases between them. CDR3 length: 13 residues. The V gene's germline CDR1 is SNHLY and CDR2 FYNNEI. CDR3 DNA sequence: TGTGCCAGCAAAAGGGAATTAGGCAATGAGCAGTTCTTC. Encoded protein: CASKRELGNEQFF.

At least ten counts were recorded for this clonotype. The V call is TRBV6-1, the J call TRBJ1-5; D gene ambiguous. Germline-derived CDR1 and CDR2 are MNHNS and SASEGT. The CDR3 consists of 14 residues. Trimming stripped 0 bases from V and 7 bases from J, with 10 bases between. For the CDR3, the DNA is TGTGCCAGCAGTGAAGCACCGTTCCAACAGCCCCAGCATTTT. It specifies CASSEAPFQQPQHF.

This clonotype has a count of ten or more. The rearrangement links TRBV12-3 or TRBV12-4 to TRBJ1-5; possibly TRBD1 for D (6 bases). The CDR3 contains 16 residues. V lost 4 bases and J 0 bases, leaving 13 bases between the germline ends. CDR3 bases: TGTGCCAGCAGTTCAGTCGGGGGGCTTAGCAATCAGCCCCAGCATTTT. This gives the protein CASSSVGGLSNQPQHF.

This clonotype was detected many times. This chain links TRBV5-1 with TRBJ1-1, with 8 bases matching TRBD1. V lost 7 bases, J lost 1 base, and 3 bases stayed unmatched. Germline assignment: CDR1 SGHRS and CDR2 YFSETQ. The CDR3 contains 13 residues. Here the CDR3 reads CASRTGSNTEAFF. DNA for the CDR3: TGCGCCAGCCGGACAGGGTCGAACACTGAAGCTTTCTTT.

This clonotype was counted ten times or more. The chain recombines TRBV27 with TRBJ1-2; 7 positions agree with TRBD1. Per the germline V gene, CDR1 is MNHEY and CDR2 is SMNVEV (reference sequence). This CDR3 has 15 residues. V trimming: 5 bases; J trimming: 4 bases; junction bases outside the gene matches: 10. The CDR3 region is CASSPRGQMIYGYTF. The CDR3 nucleotides are TGTGCCAGCAGTCCACGGGGACAGATGATCTATGGCTACACCTTC.

This clonotype was recorded at least ten times. This rearrangement joins TRBV18 to TRBJ1-2; perhaps TRBD1 as D (6 bases). The CDR3 has 17 residues. Germline CDR1 KGHSH, CDR2 LQKENI. V was pared by 2 bases and J by 0 bases, with 16 bases between. The CDR3 coding sequence is TGTGCCAGCTCACCAACCTCACAGGGAGCGGCTAACTATGGCTACACCTTC. Encoded protein: CASSPTSQGAANYGYTF. The full variable domain, its missing parts supplied by reference TRBV18 and TRBJ1-2, is NAGVMQNPRHLVRRRGQEARLRCSPMKGHSHVYWYRQLPEEGLKFMVYLQKENIIDESGMPKERFSAEFPKEGPSILRIQQVVRGDSAAYFCASSPTSQGAANYGYTFGSGTRLTVV.

Comment on this clonotype: This clone may be a read error of a much larger clone one base away. The DNA of the CDR3 is TGTGCCAGCAGCCTCGAGGGGGAGGGAGCTTCCTTT. The encoded protein is CASSLEGEGASF. This sequence joins TRBV3-1 and TRBJ1-1; D may be TRBD1 (6 bases). The CDR3 is 12 residues long. Germline values: CDR1 LGHDT, CDR2 YNNKEL (reference sequence).

This clonotype was detected ten times or more. V and J are TRBV13 and TRBJ2-3; TRBD2 matches 7 bases. Germline CDR1 is PRHDT and CDR2 is FYEKMQ (reference sequence). CDR3 length: 16 amino acids. The V and J ends lost 5 bases and 6 bases, in that order; junction bases with no gene match: 14. In DNA form, the CDR3 reads TGTGCCAGCAGCCTTACGGGACTACCCGCAGGGGATACGCAGTATTTT. It encodes CASSLTGLPAGDTQYF.

The sample holds many counts of this clonotype. CDR3 amino acids: CASSVDPGLAGDNEQFF. CDR3 nucleotides: TGTGCCAGCAGCGTCGACCCGGGACTAGCGGGAGATAATGAGCAGTTCTTC. The chain employs TRBV7-2 and TRBJ2-1; 14 bases match TRBD2. Germline trimming cut 5 bases from V and 7 bases from J; bases unmatched to any gene: 10. The CDR3 contains 17 residues. Germline values: CDR1 SGHTA, CDR2 FQGNSA.

This clonotype came up many times. This sequence joins TRBV4-3 and TRBJ2-3; D unresolved. The CDR3 spans 15 residues. Germline assignment: CDR1 LGHNA and CDR2 YSLEER. V lost 0 bases, J lost 0 bases, and 7 bases lay in between. The CDR3 DNA reads TGCGCCAGCAGCCAAGAAGCTAGAAGCACAGATACGCAGTATTTT. It specifies CASSQEARSTDTQYF.

This clonotype was found many times. The chain uses TRBV12-3 or TRBV12-4 and TRBJ2-3, with D unclear. The CDR3 extends over 16 amino acids. Trimming removed 5 bases from V and 4 bases from J, with 19 bases in between. The CDR3 DNA sequence: TGTGCCAGCAGTCGCCTAAACTGGGTCATGTCAGATACGCAGTATTTT. Protein sequence: CASSRLNWVMSDTQYF.

This clonotype was picked up many times. The chain carries TRBV4-2 and TRBJ1-1, with unresolved D. This CDR3 contains 16 residues. Trimming pared 2 bases from V and 0 bases from J, leaving 13 bases between. CDR1 LGHNA and CDR2 YNFKEQ come from the germline V gene. The CDR3 loop is CASSQSGGPMNTEAFF. The CDR3, as DNA: TGTGCCAGCAGCCAAAGCGGAGGGCCGATGAACACTGAAGCTTTCTTT.